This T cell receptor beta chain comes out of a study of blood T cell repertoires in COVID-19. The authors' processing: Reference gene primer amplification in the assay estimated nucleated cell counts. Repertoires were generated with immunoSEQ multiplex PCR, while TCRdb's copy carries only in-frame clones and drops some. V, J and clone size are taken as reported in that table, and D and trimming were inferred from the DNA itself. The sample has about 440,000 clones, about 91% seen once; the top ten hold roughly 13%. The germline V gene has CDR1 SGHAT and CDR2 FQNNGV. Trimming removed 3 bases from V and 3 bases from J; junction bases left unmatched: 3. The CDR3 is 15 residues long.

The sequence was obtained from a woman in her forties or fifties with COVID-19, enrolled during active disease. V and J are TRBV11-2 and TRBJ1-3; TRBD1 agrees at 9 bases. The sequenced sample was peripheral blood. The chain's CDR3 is CASSFGTGSGNTIYF. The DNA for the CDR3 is TGTGCCAGCAGCTTTGGGACAGGGAGTGGAAACACCATATATTTT.